The 32 T cell receptor beta chains presented below share a single source sample, sequenced in a study of T cells after posttransplantation cyclophosphamide. Sampled 1 year posttransplant, controls received myeloablative marrow transplants, methotrexate and a calcineurin inhibitor. Measured with immunoSEQ multiplex PCR; TCRdb has only the in-frame clones, and not every one. The sample lists around 17,000 clones, 85% occurring once. Specimen: PBMCs, collected after allogeneic stem cell transplant with calcineurin inhibitor and methotrexate. These receptors were obtained from a female patient between 18 and 30 years old who received an allogeneic stem cell transplant from an unrelated donor, was CMV-positive, and had acute and chronic GVHD. Some T cells may arise from the graft donor.

The V call is TRBV28, the J call TRBJ1-1; 9 nucleotides agree with TRBD1. This CDR3 contains 15 residues. Looked up from germline, CDR1 is MDHEN and CDR2 is SYDVKM. V shed 8 bases, J shed 5 bases, and the junction held 12 bases outside the gene matches. Written as DNA, the CDR3 is TGTGCCAGCGAACCGACCGGGACAGGGCGGACTGAAGCTTTCTTT. This codes for CASEPTGTGRTEAFF.

This clone is a singleton in its sample. J is TRBJ2-6 and V is TRBV9, with D possibly matching TRBD1 (6 bases). The ends were cut back, 3 bases at V and 0 bases at J, with 13 bases in the middle. Germline loops: CDR1 SGDLS, CDR2 YYNGEE. CDR3 size: 17 residues. CDR3 DNA sequence: TGTGCCAGCAGCGCCCGGGACACCCACTCTGGGGCCAACGTCCTGACTTTC. It specifies CASSARDTHSGANVLTF.

The V gene is TRBV6-5, the J gene TRBJ1-5, with no clear D. CDR1 MNHEY and CDR2 SVGAGI come from the germline V gene. The CDR3 covers 14 residues. Trimming pared 4 bases from V and 3 bases from J, leaving 10 bases between. CDR3 DNA sequence: TGTGCCAGCAGTTCTTTGGGCCTCAATCAGCCCCAGCATTTT. Translating gives CASSSLGLNQPQHF.

The chain employs TRBV9 and TRBJ2-6; 8 bases map to TRBD2. Germline V gene lookup returns CDR1 SGDLS and CDR2 YYNGEE. After removal of 0 bases from V and 2 bases from J, the junction contained 7 bases not matched to a gene. The CDR3 spans 18 residues. In nucleotides, the CDR3 is TGTGCCAGCAGCGTAGACGGGGGGGGCGCGACTGGGGCCAACGTCCTGACTTTC. Translating it yields CASSVDGGGATGANVLTF.

The chain carries TRBV5-4 and TRBJ2-3; 14 nucleotides match TRBD2. The germline CDR1 and CDR2 sequences are SGHNT and YYREEE (reference sequence). The CDR3 runs to 18 residues. Losses at the gene ends were 4 bases for V and 3 bases for J; bases not matched to a gene: 10. The CDR3 bases are TGTGCCAGCAGCGTGGGACTAGCGGGAGCTGGTCGGACAGATACGCAGTATTTT. Amino acids: CASSVGLAGAGRTDTQYF.

The chain combines TRBV27 with TRBJ2-7; TRBD1 is a possible D gene (5 bases). Germline V lookup: CDR1 MNHEY, CDR2 SMNVEV (reference sequence). This CDR3 is built from 13 residues. V gave up 7 bases and J gave up 0 bases, with 10 bases separating them. In nucleotides, the CDR3 is TGTGCCAGCAAGGGGCTGAACTCCTACGAGCAGTACTTC. As protein: CASKGLNSYEQYF.

The chain is built from TRBV6-5 and TRBJ2-7; tentatively, D is TRBD2 (6 bases). Trimming cost V 6 bases and J 2 bases, with 17 bases left between them. The CDR3 spans 15 residues. Germline V lookup: CDR1 MNHEY, CDR2 SVGAGI. CDR3 bases: TGTGCCAGCAGCCGCGGGGCGGAAGGTACCTACGAGCAGTACTTC. Protein: CASSRGAEGTYEQYF.

This clone was seen once. V is TRBV4-1 and J is TRBJ1-2; 10 nucleotides line up with TRBD1. Germline lookup yields CDR1 MGHRA and CDR2 YSYEKL. Losses at the gene ends were 1 base for V and 3 bases for J; bases not matched to a gene: 17. This CDR3 spans 20 amino acids. CDR3 loop: CASSQANRLGTTGGDYGYTF. The CDR3 DNA follows: TGCGCCAGCAGCCAAGCTAATCGTTTGGGGACGACAGGGGGCGACTATGGCTACACCTTC.

This clone was detected only a few times. Other DNA sequences from this sample encode an identical CDR3 as well. The rearrangement uses TRBV7-9 and TRBJ2-7, with a weak D call TRBD1 (6 bases). V lost 5 bases and J 2 bases, leaving 13 bases between the germline ends. The CDR3 has 14 amino acids. Germline V gene data show CDR1 as SEHNR and CDR2 as FQNEAQ (reference sequence). CDR3 DNA sequence: TGTGCCAGCAGCCCAGGCGACAGGCCCTACGAGCAGTACTTC. This translates into CASSPGDRPYEQYF.

The chain combines TRBV15 with TRBJ2-3; maybe TRBD1 (6 bases). The CDR3 sequence is 14 residues long. V lost 3 bases, J lost 5 bases, and 12 bases lay in between. In germline, CDR1 is LNHNV, CDR2 YYDKDF (reference sequence). CDR3 loop: CATSRIQGGDTQYF. The CDR3 DNA is TGTGCCACCAGCAGGATACAGGGCGGAGATACGCAGTATTTT.

V usage is TRBV5-6 and J usage is TRBJ2-2; 10 nucleotides agree with TRBD2. The ends lost 2 bases at V and 13 bases at J; junction bases unmatched: 5. This CDR3 contains 13 residues. The germline V gene encodes CDR1 SGHDT and CDR2 YYEEEE. CDR3 DNA sequence: TGTGCCAGCAGCTTTCTAGCGGGAGAGGTGCTGTTTTTT. It codes for CASSFLAGEVLFF.

The CDR3 DNA reads as TGTGCCAGCAGCCAAGAAAGGACAGGGAGGCCCTACGAGCAGTACTTC. Translated, it gives CASSQERTGRPYEQYF. V and J are TRBV4-2 and TRBJ2-7; TRBD1 aligns across 8 bases. Germline CDR1 reads LGHNA; CDR2 reads YNFKEQ. This CDR3 contains 16 residues. V trimming: 0 bases; J trimming: 2 bases; junction bases outside the gene matches: 6.

This CDR3 is CASSISGRTFAGEQYF. CDR3 sequence (DNA): TGTGCCAGTAGTATTAGCGGGCGAACCTTTGCGGGAGAGCAGTACTTC. The chain carries TRBV19 and TRBJ2-7; TRBD2 matches at 7 bases. This CDR3 contains 16 residues. Germline-derived CDR1 and CDR2 are LNHDA and SQIVND (reference sequence). V was clipped by 3 bases and J by 7 bases; unmatched bases: 15.

CDR3 in amino acids: CASSWTSGTYEQYF. As DNA, the CDR3 is TGCGCCAGCAGCTGGACTAGCGGGACCTACGAGCAGTACTTC. The chain uses TRBV5-1 and TRBJ2-5; TRBD2 matches 12 bases. The last part of the DNA fits TRBJ2-7 better; the J call may be wrong. Germline V gives CDR1 SGHRS, CDR2 YFSETQ. This CDR3 is 14 amino acids long.

V gene TRBV28 combines with J gene TRBJ2-7; 8 bases map to TRBD1. This CDR3 has 16 residues. Germline assignment: CDR1 MDHEN and CDR2 SYDVKM. J was trimmed by 0 bases and V by 5 bases; bases with no gene match: 9. CDR3: CASSPPGQVYSYEQYF. CDR3 DNA sequence: TGTGCCAGCAGTCCTCCGGGACAGGTATACTCCTACGAGCAGTACTTC.

In nucleotides, the CDR3 is TGCGCCAGCAGCCAAGCCCACAGGGTGGATGGCTACACCTTC. It codes for CASSQAHRVDGYTF. The chain combines TRBV4-1 with TRBJ1-2, with D perhaps TRBD1 (6 bases). The CDR3 is 14 residues long. Germline V lookup: CDR1 MGHRA, CDR2 YSYEKL. Trimming took off 1 base at V and 6 bases at J, with 12 bases between the two ends.

The V and J genes are TRBV5-8 and TRBJ1-5; TRBD1 matches at 7 bases. V lost 2 bases to trimming and J lost 0 bases; unmatched junction nucleotides: 2. The CDR3 is made up of 15 amino acids. Germline V CDR1 and CDR2: SGHTS, YDEGEE. The CDR3 region is CASSLQGFSNQPQHF. The CDR3 DNA sequence: TGTGCCAGCAGCTTACAGGGGTTTAGCAATCAGCCCCAGCATTTT.

The genes are TRBV7-9 and TRBJ1-1; no definite D call. The CDR3 is 11 amino acids. Germline values: CDR1 SEHNR, CDR2 FQNEAQ (reference sequence). V lost 1 base to trimming and J lost 9 bases, with 6 bases between them. As DNA, the CDR3 is TGTGCCAGCAGCTTAGGCTCTAAAGCTTTCTTT. Translation gives CASSLGSKAFF. The complete variable domain, with remaining parts taken from reference TRBV7-9 and TRBJ1-1, reads DTGVSQNPRHKITKRGQNVTFRCDPISEHNRLYWYRQTLGQGPEFLTYFQNEAQLEKSRLLSDRFSAERPKGSFSTLEIQRTEQGDSAMYLCASSLGSKAFFGQGTRLTVV.

A few counts support this clone. The chain links TRBV10-2 to TRBJ2-3; tentatively, D is TRBD2 (6 bases). Trimming removed 4 bases at V and 0 bases at J, with 14 bases between. CDR1 WSHSY and CDR2 SAAADI come from the germline V gene. The CDR3 length is 16 residues. CDR3 in DNA: TGCGCCAGCAGTGTCGGGACTTGGACTAGCACAGATACGCAGTATTTT. Translating gives CASSVGTWTSTDTQYF.

This sequence joins TRBV5-1 and TRBJ2-7; TRBD1 matches 7 bases. Germline V lookup: CDR1 SGHRS, CDR2 YFSETQ. This CDR3 has 15 amino acids. With V trimmed by 0 bases and J by 1 base, 4 bases remained unmatched. The CDR3 region has the DNA TGCGCCAGCAGCTTGGAGGGGGCGCGATCCTACGAGCAGTACTTC. Its translation: CASSLEGARSYEQYF.

The V and J genes are TRBV5-1 and TRBJ2-7; 13 bases line up with TRBD2. CDR1 is SGHRS, CDR2 YFSETQ, per germline. The V segment lost 2 bases and the J segment 0 bases; nucleotides outside the gene matches: 5. This CDR3 spans 17 amino acids. The CDR3 region has the DNA TGCGCCAGCAGCTTCGGACTAGCGGGAGCATCCTCCTACGAGCAGTACTTC. It translates to CASSFGLAGASSYEQYF. The full variable domain, in which reference TRBV5-1 and TRBJ2-7 provide the parts outside the CDR3, is KAGVTQTPRYLIKTRGQQVTLSCSPISGHRSVSWYQQTPGQGLQFLFEYFSETQRNKGNFPGRFSGRQFSNSRSEMNVSTLELGDSALYLCASSFGLAGASSYEQYFGPGTRLTVT.

This chain links TRBV5-1 with TRBJ2-7; the match to TRBD2 covers 15 bases. V dropped 4 bases and J dropped 3; count of bases not matched to a gene: 2. Germline loops: CDR1 SGHRS, CDR2 YFSETQ. This CDR3 is built from 15 residues. DNA of the CDR3: TGCGCCAGCAGCCCGGGACTAGCGGGAGGCTACGAGCAGTACTTC. Translating gives CASSPGLAGGYEQYF.

This rearrangement joins TRBV28 to TRBJ2-7; 9 bases map to TRBD1. With V trimmed by 2 bases and J by 4 bases, 9 bases remained unmatched. This CDR3 is 16 amino acids long. Germline assignment: CDR1 MDHEN and CDR2 SYDVKM. CDR3 DNA sequence: TGTGCCAGCAGTTTACCTCCGGGACAGGGAATATACGAGCAGTACTTC. Translated: CASSLPPGQGIYEQYF.

The table lists this clone with a count of one. The V and J genes are TRBV5-1 and TRBJ2-7; 11 bases are a match to TRBD2. Germline assignment: CDR1 SGHRS and CDR2 YFSETQ. V was pared by 1 base and J by 2 bases, with 11 bases of the junction left unmatched. CDR3 length equals 18 residues. Written as DNA, the CDR3 is TGCGCCAGCAGCTTGCGTCGGGGTAGCGGGAGGGCCCCCTACGAGCAGTACTTC. Its translation is CASSLRRGSGRAPYEQYF.

The sample holds one count of this clone. The chain carries TRBV19 and TRBJ2-5; 13 bases map to TRBD2. The CDR3 covers 13 residues. J was trimmed by 5 bases and V by 9 bases; bases with no gene match: 3. Germline CDR1 reads LNHDA; CDR2 reads SQIVND (reference sequence). CDR3 sequence: CASSTSGRETQYF. The CDR3 bases are TGTGCCAGCTCGACTAGCGGGAGGGAGACCCAGTACTTC.

The V and J genes are TRBV29-1 and TRBJ2-1, with 8 bases matching TRBD2. Unmatched junction bases numbered 8, after V lost 3 bases and J lost 4 bases. Germline CDR1 reads SQVTM; CDR2 reads ANQGSEA. The CDR3 runs 15 residues. CDR3 bases: TGCAGCGTTGATTGGTCTAGCGGGCCTTACAATGAGCAGTTCTTC. It is translated as CSVDWSSGPYNEQFF.

This clone was seen only once. The chain combines TRBV7-2 with TRBJ1-1; D is perhaps TRBD1 (6 bases). V dropped 3 bases and J dropped 4 bases, with 9 bases sitting between them. Germline assignment: CDR1 SGHTA and CDR2 FQGNSA. The CDR3 is 13 amino acids. CDR3 in amino acids: CASSFFRGTEAFF. The CDR3 bases are TGTGCCAGCAGCTTCTTCAGGGGCACTGAAGCTTTCTTT.

This clone was seen only once. The chain recombines TRBV5-1 with TRBJ1-1; 10 bases fit TRBD1. V lost 0 bases and J lost 4; bases outside the gene matches: 12. CDR1 and CDR2 (germline): SGHRS, YFSETQ. The CDR3 runs 18 residues. The CDR3 protein is CASSLEGRQGAWSTEAFF. The CDR3 DNA reads as TGCGCCAGCAGCTTGGAAGGTCGACAGGGGGCTTGGAGCACTGAAGCTTTCTTT.

The V call is TRBV5-8, the J call TRBJ1-1; the match to TRBD1 covers 8 bases. The length of the CDR3 is 17 residues. CDR1 SGHTS and CDR2 YDEGEE come from the germline V gene. The ends lost 0 bases at V and 3 bases at J; junction bases unmatched: 10. CDR3 in DNA: TGTGCCAGCAGCTTGGGGAGAGGACAGGGATGGTACACTGAAGCTTTCTTT. This sequence encodes CASSLGRGQGWYTEAFF.

J is TRBJ1-5 and V is TRBV6-1; 9 bases map to TRBD1. The CDR3 length is 15 residues. Germline V gene sequence: CDR1 MNHNS, CDR2 SASEGT. V dropped 4 bases and J dropped 6; count of bases not matched to a gene: 7. The CDR3 DNA sequence: TGTGCCAGCAGTGTCAGGACAGGGGCAGGTCAGCCCCAGCATTTT. Its translation is CASSVRTGAGQPQHF.

The rearrangement joins TRBV6-1 to TRBJ2-1; 9 bases match TRBD2. Germline lookup yields CDR1 MNHNS and CDR2 SASEGT. CDR3 length equals 17 residues. The trim removed 3 bases at V and 6 bases at J, leaving 12 bases unmatched. Here the CDR3 reads CASSERRGGRAANEQFF. The DNA of the CDR3 is TGTGCCAGCAGTGAGAGGCGAGGCGGGAGGGCCGCCAATGAGCAGTTCTTC.

This clone has a single count. At one end the junction does not follow the germline gene, possibly because of a read error. The rearrangement joins TRBV6-5 to TRBJ2-2; 7 nucleotides agree with TRBD1. The germline gives CDR1 MNHEY, CDR2 SVGAGI. This CDR3 spans 15 amino acids. The CDR3 nucleotides are TGTGCCAGCAGCCCGGGACAGACGAACACCGGGGAGCCGTTTTTT. Its protein product is CASSPGQTNTGEPFF.